The 21 T cell receptor beta chains listed next were all sequenced from one sample in a study of blood T cell repertoires in COVID-19. Method: immunoSEQ multiplex PCR; TCRdb's copy keeps in-frame clones and lacks some. The data show tens of thousands of clones, approximately 80% seen once. The sample was peripheral blood. The receptors originated from an elderly man with acute or convalescent COVID-19.

The chain is built from TRBV11-2 and TRBJ2-1, with 11 bases fitting TRBD2. Trimming at V came to 5 bases and at J to 4 bases, leaving 7 bases not matched to a gene. The CDR3 runs to 16 residues. In germline, CDR1 is SGHAT, CDR2 FQNNGV. The CDR3 is CASSPRLAGWYNEQFF. CDR3 sequence (DNA): TGTGCCAGCAGCCCTCGACTAGCGGGGTGGTACAATGAGCAGTTCTTC.

This clone was recorded once. V gene TRBV10-1 combines with J gene TRBJ2-7; a weak D match, TRBD2 (5 bases). Trimming shortened V by 3 bases and J by 3 bases, and 6 bases separated the two germline ends. Germline CDR1 reads WNHNN; CDR2 reads SYGVQD (reference sequence). There are 12 residues in the CDR3. This chain's CDR3 is CASSEGSYEQYF. The CDR3 DNA follows: TGCGCCAGCAGTGAAGGGAGCTACGAGCAGTACTTC.

J is TRBJ1-1 and V is TRBV6-5; the D is unclear. V shed 2 bases and J shed 1 base, with 11 bases lying between them. Germline CDR1 MNHEY, CDR2 SVGAGI. This CDR3 is 15 amino acids long. CDR3 sequence: CASSYVEGSNTEAFF. Here the CDR3 DNA reads TGTGCCAGCAGTTACGTGGAGGGATCGAACACTGAAGCTTTCTTT.

The CDR3 loop is CASSITGNQPQHF. DNA for the CDR3: TGTGCCAGCAGCATTACAGGGAATCAGCCCCAGCATTTT. The genes are TRBV7-9 and TRBJ1-5, with a weak D call TRBD1 (6 bases). In germline, CDR1 is SEHNR, CDR2 FQNEAQ (reference sequence). CDR3 length equals 13 residues. The V and J ends lost 5 bases and 4 bases respectively, with 9 bases between them.

The chain links TRBV7-2 to TRBJ1-2, with D possibly matching TRBD1 (6 bases). The V and J ends lost 3 bases and 5 bases respectively, with 10 bases between them. This CDR3 comprises 13 residues. The germline gives CDR1 SGHTA, CDR2 FQGNSA. The chain's CDR3 is CASSFEGGYGYTF. Here the CDR3 DNA reads TGTGCCAGCAGCTTCGAAGGGGGTTATGGCTACACCTTC.

V gene TRBV18 combines with J gene TRBJ1-2; 7 bases agree with TRBD1. Germline values: CDR1 KGHSH, CDR2 LQKENI. This CDR3 has 14 residues. V lost 0 bases, J lost 8 bases, and 6 bases stayed unmatched. CDR3 sequence (DNA): TGTGCCAGCTCACCACCAGGACAGGTAACGGGCTACACCTTC. Protein: CASSPPGQVTGYTF.

The CDR3 here is CASQYSRAVEQYF. Here the CDR3 DNA reads TGTGCCAGCCAATATAGCAGAGCTGTCGAGCAGTACTTC. The genes are TRBV6-5 and TRBJ2-7; D is undetermined. Germline CDR1 is MNHEY and CDR2 is SVGAGI. The CDR3 has 13 amino acids. The germline V and J ends were trimmed by 8 bases and 6 bases, with 17 bases remaining between them.

The rearrangement links TRBV6-2 or TRBV6-3 to TRBJ1-1, with TRBD1 matching 9 bases. The CDR3 sequence is 15 residues long. Unmatched junction bases numbered 7, after V lost 6 bases and J lost 2 bases. Germline CDR1 and CDR2: MNHEY and SVGEGT. In nucleotides, the CDR3 is TGTGCCAGCAGCGAGCCGACAGGGGGAAACACTGAAGCTTTCTTT. Encoded protein: CASSEPTGGNTEAFF.

The J gene is TRBJ1-2, the V gene TRBV4-2; D is uncertain. Germline CDR1 and CDR2: LGHNA and YNFKEQ. Trimming removed 3 bases at V and 4 bases at J, with 12 bases between. This CDR3 has 14 residues. As DNA, the CDR3 is TGTGCCAGCAGCCAGGAGACTGGCCTCTATGGCTACACCTTC. As protein: CASSQETGLYGYTF.

The rearrangement joins TRBV19 to TRBJ1-3; no firm D call. The germline V gene has CDR1 LNHDA and CDR2 SQIVND (reference sequence). Deletions cut 7 bases from V and 0 bases from J, with 10 bases between. This CDR3 comprises 14 residues. The CDR3 loop is CASTSQSSGNTIYF. For the CDR3, the DNA is TGTGCCAGTACGTCACAGTCCTCTGGAAACACCATATATTTT.

This clone was counted between two and nine times. The J gene is TRBJ1-5, the V gene TRBV5-1; 7 bases map to TRBD1. With V trimmed by 4 bases and J by 3 bases, 10 bases remained unmatched. The CDR3 spans 16 residues. Germline V gene lookup returns CDR1 SGHRS and CDR2 YFSETQ. CDR3 coding DNA: TGCGCCAGCAGCCCGAACGGGGACAGATACAATCAGCCCCAGCATTTT. This translates into CASSPNGDRYNQPQHF. The variable domain in full, with the rest retrieved from reference TRBV5-1 and TRBJ1-5, is KAGVTQTPRYLIKTRGQQVTLSCSPISGHRSVSWYQQTPGQGLQFLFEYFSETQRNKGNFPGRFSGRQFSNSRSEMNVSTLELGDSALYLCASSPNGDRYNQPQHFGDGTRLSIL.

The V call is TRBV24-1, the J call TRBJ2-1; D ambiguous. Germline V gives CDR1 KGHDR, CDR2 SFDVKD. This CDR3 comprises 14 residues. V lost 5 bases and J 0 bases, leaving 7 bases between the germline ends. The CDR3 bases are TGTGCCACCAGTGGTGGCAGCTCCTACAATGAGCAGTTCTTC. Translated, it gives CATSGGSSYNEQFF.

For the CDR3, the DNA is TGTGCCAGCAGCCGTCCGGGACTGATGAACACTGAAGCTTTCTTT. Amino acid sequence: CASSRPGLMNTEAFF. This sequence joins TRBV3-1 (or the pseudogene TRBV3-2) and TRBJ1-1; D perhaps matches TRBD1 (5 bases). Germline V CDR1 and CDR2: LGHDT, YNNKEL (reference sequence). V was cut by 4 bases and J by 0 bases, with 12 bases left in between. The CDR3 contains 15 residues.

This clone was seen a handful of times. V is TRBV12-3 or TRBV12-4 and J is TRBJ2-5, with a weak D call TRBD1 (6 bases). The CDR3 extends over 13 amino acids. V lost 6 bases and J 5 bases, leaving 13 bases between the germline ends. In DNA form, the CDR3 reads TGTGCCAGCAGCCACAGGGCTGGGGAGACCCAGTACTTC. Residues: CASSHRAGETQYF.

The V and J genes are TRBV5-1 and TRBJ1-2; D is ambiguous. Germline V gene data show CDR1 as SGHRS and CDR2 as YFSETQ. The CDR3 extends over 14 amino acids. Trimming cost V 2 bases and J 0 bases, with 8 bases left between them. The CDR3 region has the DNA TGCGCCAGCAGCTTTGGGCCATCTAACTATGGCTACACCTTC. Translated: CASSFGPSNYGYTF.

This clone was counted between two and nine times. The J gene is TRBJ1-1, the V gene TRBV7-3; TRBD1 might be the D (6 bases). Germline values: CDR1 SGHTA, CDR2 FQGTGA. The CDR3 length is 13 residues. V was cut by 0 bases and J by 8 bases, with 10 bases left in between. This CDR3 is CASSLTPTGEAFF. In DNA form, the CDR3 reads TGTGCCAGCAGCTTAACCCCCACAGGGGAAGCTTTCTTT.

This clone was observed a handful of times. The chain has TRBV6-6 and TRBJ2-1, with 8 nucleotides matching TRBD1. V was pared by 5 bases and J by 0 bases, with 3 bases of the junction left unmatched. Germline CDR1 is MNHNY and CDR2 is SVGAGI (reference sequence). There are 15 residues in the CDR3. The CDR3 nucleotides read TGTGCCAGCAGTAAGACAGGGGACTCCTACAATGAGCAGTTCTTC. Translation: CASSKTGDSYNEQFF.

V and J are TRBV20-1 and TRBJ1-1; the D is unclear. Germline assignment: CDR1 DFQATT and CDR2 SNEGSKA (reference sequence). V was shortened by 3 bases and J by 2 bases, with 10 bases between the two germline ends. This CDR3 contains 13 residues. The chain's CDR3 is CSASLPLNTEAFF. CDR3 nucleotide sequence: TGCAGTGCTAGTCTCCCTTTAAACACTGAAGCTTTCTTT.

A few counts support this clone. The J gene is TRBJ1-5, the V gene TRBV29-1, with 9 positions matching TRBD1. The V gene end was trimmed by 7 bases and the J gene end by 3 bases; junction bases not matched to a gene: 4. The CDR3 covers 13 residues. In germline, CDR1 is SQVTM, CDR2 ANQGSEA. For the CDR3, the DNA is TGCAGCGGATGGACAGGGGACAATCAGCCCCAGCATTTT. The encoded protein is CSGWTGDNQPQHF. The variable domain in full, completed from reference TRBV29-1 and TRBJ1-5, reads SAVISQKPSRDICQRGTSLTIQCQVDSQVTMMFWYRQQPGQSLTLIATANQGSEATYESGFVIDKFPISRPNLTFSTLTVSNMSPEDSSIYLCSGWTGDNQPQHFGDGTRLSIL.

A few counts support this clone. This chain links TRBV2 with TRBJ2-2; TRBD1 agrees at 10 bases. The J segment lost 5 bases and the V segment lost 4 bases, leaving 7 bases of the junction unmatched. The CDR3 has 16 amino acids. From germline, CDR1 is SNHLY and CDR2 FYNNEI. The CDR3 DNA reads as TGTGCCAGCAGTGGGGAGAGGACAGGGGGGACCGGGGAGCTGTTTTTT. Translation gives CASSGERTGGTGELFF.

The genes are TRBV2 and TRBJ2-2, with D maybe TRBD2 (5 bases). The CDR3 has 15 amino acids. Per germline, CDR1 SNHLY and CDR2 FYNNEI. V was cut by 1 base and J by 8 bases, with 14 bases left in between. CDR3 residues: CASSEEGLPLGELFF. The CDR3 nucleotides are TGTGCCAGCAGTGAAGAAGGACTGCCTCTTGGGGAGCTGTTTTTT.